These 26 T cell receptor beta chains share one sample of origin, sequenced in a study of blood T cell repertoires in COVID-19. Method: immunoSEQ multiplex PCR; TCRdb's copy keeps in-frame clones and lacks some. The data show about 100,000 clones, over 80% seen once. The sequenced sample was peripheral blood. The receptors were sampled from a woman between 65 and 79 years old with acute or convalescent COVID-19.

The rearrangement links TRBV28 to TRBJ2-1, with TRBD2 matching 10 bases. Germline CDR1 reads MDHEN; CDR2 reads SYDVKM. Trimming took 7 bases from V and 5 from J; bases not matched to a gene: 11. The CDR3 runs to 16 residues. The CDR3 region has the DNA TGTGCCAGCACTATCCCCGGGCTAGCGGGAGACAATGAGCAGTTCTTC. This gives the protein CASTIPGLAGDNEQFF. The full variable domain, with the rest looked up from reference TRBV28 and TRBJ2-1, is DVKVTQSSRYLVKRTGEKVFLECVQDMDHENMFWYRQDPGLGLRLIYFSYDVKMKEKGDIPEGYSVSREKKERFSLILESASTNQTSMYLCASTIPGLAGDNEQFFGPGTRLTVL.

This rearrangement joins TRBV3-1 (or the pseudogene TRBV3-2) to TRBJ1-2; D unresolved. The length of the CDR3 is 17 residues. Germline values: CDR1 LGHDT, CDR2 YNNKEL (reference sequence). Trimming removed 5 bases from V and 1 base from J, with 20 bases in between. Written as DNA, the CDR3 is TGTGCCAGCAGCAAGGGTCACAGCAGAGGGAATAACTATGGCTACACCTTC. It yields the protein CASSKGHSRGNNYGYTF.

The chain has TRBV7-3 and TRBJ2-1; 7 bases line up with TRBD2. This CDR3 is built from 14 residues. V lost 5 bases, J lost 10 bases, and 11 bases stayed unmatched. The germline gives CDR1 SGHTA, CDR2 FQGTGA. CDR3 coding DNA: TGTGCCAGCAGCCCCGGGACTACCTCGAGGGAGCAGTTCTTC. It specifies CASSPGTTSREQFF.

This clone was observed a handful of times. The chain employs TRBV19 and TRBJ1-2; 7 bases agree with TRBD1. This CDR3 region has 14 residues. Germline V gives CDR1 LNHDA, CDR2 SQIVND (reference sequence). The trim removed 5 bases at V and 4 bases at J, leaving 7 bases unmatched. CDR3 coding DNA: TGTGCCAGTAGTGCCCCCGGGACAGCCTATGGCTACACCTTC. It specifies CASSAPGTAYGYTF. The full variable domain, with the rest looked up from reference TRBV19 and TRBJ1-2, is DGGITQSPKYLFRKEGQNVTLSCEQNLNHDAMYWYRQDPGQGLRLIYYSQIVNDFQKGDIAEGYSVSREKKESFPLTVTSAQKNPTAFYLCASSAPGTAYGYTFGSGTRLTVV.

The chain joins TRBV7-2 to TRBJ1-2, with a weak D call TRBD1 (6 bases). CDR1 is SGHTA, CDR2 FQGNSA, per germline. The CDR3 sequence is 16 residues long. With 5 bases removed from V and 4 bases from J, the gap between germline ends came to 20 bases. CDR3: CASSQGPGGSSYGYTF. The CDR3, as DNA: TGTGCCAGCAGCCAGGGGCCAGGAGGAAGTTCCTATGGCTACACCTTC.

V gene TRBV5-6 combines with J gene TRBJ1-1; TRBD1 matches at 8 bases. The CDR3 is made up of 17 amino acids. Germline V gives CDR1 SGHDT, CDR2 YYEEEE. J gave up 4 bases and V 4 bases, and 15 bases lay outside the gene matches. CDR3 sequence: CASSPGTGYVLSTEAFF. CDR3 bases: TGTGCCAGCAGCCCCGGGACAGGCTATGTCCTGAGCACTGAAGCTTTCTTT.

V gene TRBV7-2 combines with J gene TRBJ2-1; 13 nucleotides match TRBD2. V was pared by 5 bases and J by 5 bases, with 6 bases of the junction left unmatched. In germline, CDR1 is SGHTA, CDR2 FQGNSA. The CDR3 extends over 16 amino acids. CDR3 sequence reads: CASSRWGTSGDNEQFF. The DNA for the CDR3 is TGTGCCAGCAGCCGTTGGGGGACTAGCGGGGACAATGAGCAGTTCTTC.

J is TRBJ1-4 and V is TRBV2, with D tentatively TRBD1 (5 bases). This CDR3 is 13 amino acids long. Per germline, CDR1 SNHLY and CDR2 FYNNEI. V was clipped by 7 bases and J by 2 bases, with 8 bases between them. CDR3 bases: TGTGCCAGCAATCGACAGACTAATGAAAAACTGTTTTTT. It specifies CASNRQTNEKLFF.

A word on this clone: Other DNA sequences in this sample translate to the same CDR3. The CDR3 nucleotides are TGTGCCTGGAGTGTACGACTAGCGGGTTACAATGAGCAGTTCTTC. Protein: CAWSVRLAGYNEQFF. The chain employs TRBV30 and TRBJ2-1, with 10 bases that match TRBD2. CDR1 and CDR2 from the germline V gene are GTSNPN and SVGIG (reference sequence). The CDR3 contains 15 residues. With 0 bases clipped from V and 4 bases from J, the junction kept 3 bases outside the gene matches.

V is TRBV4-2 and J is TRBJ2-2; 7 bases line up with TRBD2. The CDR3 is 17 amino acids. V shed 0 bases and J 3 bases; nucleotides not matched to a gene: 7. The germline V gene encodes CDR1 LGHNA and CDR2 YNFKEQ. Here the CDR3 DNA reads TGTGCCAGCAGCCAAGATGGGCCGGGGGGTCACACCGGGGAGCTGTTTTTT. Its translation is CASSQDGPGGHTGELFF.

In nucleotides, the CDR3 is TGTGCCAGCAGCCAAGATTGGGACAGGGGTGATATCGCAGATACGCAGTATTTT. It yields the protein CASSQDWDRGDIADTQYF. The J gene is TRBJ2-3, the V gene TRBV3-1 (or the pseudogene TRBV3-2); TRBD1 aligns across 10 bases. The CDR3 length is 18 residues. After removal of 0 bases from V and 4 bases from J, the junction contained 10 bases not matched to a gene. Germline CDR1 reads LGHDT; CDR2 reads YNNKEL (reference sequence).

The J gene is TRBJ2-3, the V gene TRBV10-3; 11 nucleotides agree with TRBD2. This CDR3 has 17 amino acids. Germline V gene lookup returns CDR1 ENHRY and CDR2 SYGVKD. Trimming cost V 4 bases and J 5 bases; bases outside gene matches: 11. The CDR3 nucleotides are TGTGCCATCAGTGGGGGGAAACTAGCGGGAGCGGGAGATACGCAGTATTTT. Encoded protein: CAISGGKLAGAGDTQYF.

This clone has a single count. In DNA, the CDR3 is TGTGCCAGCAGCTCGACAGGGGGCAATTCACCCCTCCACTTT. This translates into CASSSTGGNSPLHF. This rearrangement joins TRBV13 to TRBJ1-6; 10 bases agree with TRBD1. The CDR3 totals 14 residues. The germline gives CDR1 PRHDT, CDR2 FYEKMQ (reference sequence). V was pared by 4 bases and J by 7 bases, with 1 base of the junction left unmatched.

The rearrangement joins TRBV6-2 or TRBV6-3 to TRBJ1-5; the match to TRBD1 covers 9 bases. Germline V CDR1 and CDR2: MNHEY, SVGEGT. V lost 2 bases, J lost 3 bases, and 8 bases stayed unmatched. This CDR3 has 17 amino acids. The CDR3 DNA reads as TGTGCCAGCAGTTACCCCACGGACAGGGGACCCAATCAGCCCCAGCATTTT. It specifies CASSYPTDRGPNQPQHF.

The rearrangement joins TRBV6-1 to TRBJ1-2; D call uncertain. This CDR3 comprises 13 residues. Germline V gene sequence: CDR1 MNHNS, CDR2 SASEGT. Between the trimmed V and J ends, which lost 4 bases and 4 bases, there was a span of 10 bases. The DNA of the CDR3 is TGTGCCAGCAGTGTAGCCAGAAGCTATGGCTACACCTTC. Protein: CASSVARSYGYTF.

This chain links TRBV18 with TRBJ2-1, with D tentatively TRBD2 (6 bases). Trimming removed 3 bases at V and 4 bases at J, with 13 bases between. The CDR3 extends over 15 amino acids. Germline lookup yields CDR1 KGHSH and CDR2 LQKENI. CDR3 nucleotides: TGTGCCAGCTCACCGGGGGGTCTATCTTACAATGAGCAGTTCTTC. It codes for CASSPGGLSYNEQFF.

This rearrangement joins TRBV19 to TRBJ1-1; 11 nucleotides match TRBD1. The CDR3 consists of 16 residues. Germline V lookup: CDR1 LNHDA, CDR2 SQIVND (reference sequence). V shed 7 bases and J 0 bases; nucleotides not matched to a gene: 7. This CDR3 reads CASTPDRGRMNTEAFF. The CDR3 DNA follows: TGTGCCAGTACCCCGGACAGGGGGCGAATGAACACTGAAGCTTTCTTT.

The gene calls are TRBV5-8 and TRBJ2-3, with D perhaps TRBD2 (5 bases). The CDR3 sequence is 14 residues long. The germline V gene encodes CDR1 SGHTS and CDR2 YDEGEE. Deletions cut 2 bases from V and 0 bases from J, with 7 bases between. This CDR3 reads CASSFGVSTDTQYF. CDR3 nucleotides: TGTGCCAGCAGCTTCGGGGTTAGCACAGATACGCAGTATTTT.

The chain combines TRBV2 with TRBJ2-7; weak D call: TRBD2 (5 bases). CDR3 length equals 14 residues. V was cut by 5 bases and J by 2 bases, with 13 bases left in between. Germline V gene lookup returns CDR1 SNHLY and CDR2 FYNNEI. CDR3 amino acids: CASSTSYSTYEQYF. The CDR3 nucleotides read TGTGCCAGCAGTACTAGTTATAGCACCTACGAGCAGTACTTC.

The chain joins TRBV3-1 (or the pseudogene TRBV3-2) to TRBJ2-5, with 7 bases lining up with TRBD2. Germline loops: CDR1 LGHDT, CDR2 YNNKEL (reference sequence). The CDR3 is 14 residues long. Trimming removed 4 bases from V and 3 bases from J; junction bases left unmatched: 5. The CDR3: CASSPRTSKETQYF. The CDR3 coding sequence is TGTGCCAGCAGCCCCAGGACTAGTAAAGAGACCCAGTACTTC.

V gene TRBV30 combines with J gene TRBJ1-1, with D tentatively TRBD1 (6 bases). CDR1 is GTSNPN and CDR2 is SVGIG in the germline V gene (reference sequence). The CDR3 is 11 amino acids. Trimming cost V 3 bases and J 6 bases, with 8 bases left between them. The CDR3 DNA reads TGTGCCTGGAGGGACAGTTCTGAAGCTTTCTTT. This encodes CAWRDSSEAFF. The full variable domain, in which reference TRBV30 and TRBJ1-1 provide the parts outside the CDR3, is SQTIHQWPATLVQPVGSPLSLECTVEGTSNPNLYWYRQAAGRGLQLLFYSVGIGQISSEVPQNLSASRPQDRQFILSSKKLLLSDSGFYLCAWRDSSEAFFGQGTRLTVV.

This chain connects TRBV6-6 to TRBJ2-7; D is perhaps TRBD2 (5 bases). The CDR3 extends over 11 amino acids. The V gene's germline CDR1 is MNHNY and CDR2 SVGAGI (reference sequence). Trimming took off 8 bases at V and 7 bases at J, with 12 bases between the two ends. The CDR3 coding sequence is TGTGCCAGCCGGTCCTCGGGGGAGCAGTACTTC. It codes for CASRSSGEQYF.

The CDR3 is CASSSTGPYNNQPQHF. The CDR3 DNA reads TGCGCCAGCAGTTCGACAGGCCCCTACAACAATCAGCCCCAGCATTTT. The chain couples TRBV10-2 to TRBJ1-5, with a weak D call TRBD1 (6 bases). This CDR3 is built from 16 residues. Trimming took off 5 bases at V and 3 bases at J, with 17 bases between the two ends. CDR1 and CDR2 (germline): WSHSY, SAAADI.

The J gene is TRBJ1-1, the V gene TRBV6-2 or TRBV6-3; 8 bases fit TRBD1. Looked up from germline, CDR1 is MNHEY and CDR2 is SVGEGT. V was pared by 2 bases and J by 1 base, with 3 bases of the junction left unmatched. The CDR3 runs 15 residues. The DNA for the CDR3 is TGTGCCAGCAGTTACGTCGGGACAGGGAACACTGAAGCTTTCTTT. Its translation: CASSYVGTGNTEAFF.

The gene calls are TRBV10-2 and TRBJ1-4, with no clear D. V lost 4 bases to trimming and J lost 12 bases, with 15 bases between them. The CDR3 has 13 amino acids. Looked up from germline, CDR1 is WSHSY and CDR2 is SAAADI. The CDR3 spells CASSGGPNAELFF. CDR3 DNA: TGCGCCAGCAGTGGAGGCCCAAATGCGGAACTGTTTTTT.

The J gene is TRBJ1-2, the V gene TRBV7-6; 9 bases are shared with TRBD1. Germline CDR1 reads SGHVS; CDR2 reads FNYEAQ. The CDR3 extends over 15 amino acids. The V segment lost 5 bases and the J segment 2 bases; nucleotides outside the gene matches: 6. The CDR3 DNA sequence: TGTGCCAGCAGCCTACAGGACAGGGGAAACTATGGCTACACCTTC. This gives the protein CASSLQDRGNYGYTF.